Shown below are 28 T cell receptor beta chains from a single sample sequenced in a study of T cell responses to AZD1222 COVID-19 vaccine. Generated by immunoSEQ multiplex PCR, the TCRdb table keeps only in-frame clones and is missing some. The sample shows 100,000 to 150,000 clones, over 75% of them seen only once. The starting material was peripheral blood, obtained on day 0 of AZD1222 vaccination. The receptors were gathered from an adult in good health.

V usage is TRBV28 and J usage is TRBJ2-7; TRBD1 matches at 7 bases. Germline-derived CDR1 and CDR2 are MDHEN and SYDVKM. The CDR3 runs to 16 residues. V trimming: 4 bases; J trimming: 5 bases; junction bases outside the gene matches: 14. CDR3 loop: CASSSPHLQGTHEQYF. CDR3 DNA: TGTGCCAGCAGTTCCCCCCACTTACAGGGGACCCACGAGCAGTACTTC.

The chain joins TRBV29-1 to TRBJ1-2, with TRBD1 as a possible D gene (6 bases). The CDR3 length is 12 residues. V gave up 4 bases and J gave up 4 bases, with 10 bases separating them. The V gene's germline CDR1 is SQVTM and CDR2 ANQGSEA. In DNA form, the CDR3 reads TGCAGCGTTGGGACAGTCGGCTATGGCTACACCTTC. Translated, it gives CSVGTVGYGYTF.

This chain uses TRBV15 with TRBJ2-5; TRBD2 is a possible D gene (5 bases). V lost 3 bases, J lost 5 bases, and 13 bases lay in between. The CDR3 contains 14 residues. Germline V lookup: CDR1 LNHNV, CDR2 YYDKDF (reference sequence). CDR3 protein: CATSRELVPETQYF. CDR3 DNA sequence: TGTGCCACCAGCAGGGAACTAGTCCCGGAGACCCAGTACTTC.

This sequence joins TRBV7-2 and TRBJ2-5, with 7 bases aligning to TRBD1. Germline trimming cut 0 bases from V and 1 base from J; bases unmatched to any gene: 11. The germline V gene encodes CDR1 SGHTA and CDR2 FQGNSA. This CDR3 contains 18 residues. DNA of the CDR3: TGTGCCAGCAGCTTAGCGGTCAAACAGGGGCCTAGCCAAGAGACCCAGTACTTC. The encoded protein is CASSLAVKQGPSQETQYF.

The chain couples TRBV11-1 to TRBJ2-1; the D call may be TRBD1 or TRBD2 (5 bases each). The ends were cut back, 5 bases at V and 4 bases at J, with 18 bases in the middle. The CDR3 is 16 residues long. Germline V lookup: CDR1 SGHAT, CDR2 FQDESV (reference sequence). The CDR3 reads CASSPKGWGAYNEQFF. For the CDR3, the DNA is TGTGCCAGCAGCCCGAAGGGGTGGGGAGCTTACAATGAGCAGTTCTTC.

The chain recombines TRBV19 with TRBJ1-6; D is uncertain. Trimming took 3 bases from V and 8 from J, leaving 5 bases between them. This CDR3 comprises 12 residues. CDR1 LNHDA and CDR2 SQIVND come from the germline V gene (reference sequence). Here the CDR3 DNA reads TGTGCCAGTAGTATTGGTGATTCACCCCTCCACTTT. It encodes CASSIGDSPLHF.

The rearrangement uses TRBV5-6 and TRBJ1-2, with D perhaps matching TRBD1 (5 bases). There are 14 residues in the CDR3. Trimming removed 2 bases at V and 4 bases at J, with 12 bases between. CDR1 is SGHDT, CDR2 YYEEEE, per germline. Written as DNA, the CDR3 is TGTGCCAGCAGCTTTCCAGGGCCAGGCTATGGCTACACCTTC. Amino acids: CASSFPGPGYGYTF. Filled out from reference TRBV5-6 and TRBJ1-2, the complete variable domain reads DAGVTQSPTHLIKTRGQQVTLRCSPKSGHDTVSWYQQALGQGPQFIFQYYEEEERQRGNFPDRFSGHQFPNYSSELNVNALLLGDSALYLCASSFPGPGYGYTFGSGTRLTVV.

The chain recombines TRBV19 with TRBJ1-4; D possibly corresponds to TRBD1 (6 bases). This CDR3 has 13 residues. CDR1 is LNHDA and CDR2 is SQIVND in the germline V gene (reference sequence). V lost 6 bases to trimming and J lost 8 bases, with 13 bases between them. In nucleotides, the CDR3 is TGTGCCAGTAGCGCCGCAGGGGTGGAAAAACTGTTTTTT. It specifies CASSAAGVEKLFF. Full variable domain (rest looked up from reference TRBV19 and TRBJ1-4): DGGITQSPKYLFRKEGQNVTLSCEQNLNHDAMYWYRQDPGQGLRLIYYSQIVNDFQKGDIAEGYSVSREKKESFPLTVTSAQKNPTAFYLCASSAAGVEKLFFGSGTQLSVL.

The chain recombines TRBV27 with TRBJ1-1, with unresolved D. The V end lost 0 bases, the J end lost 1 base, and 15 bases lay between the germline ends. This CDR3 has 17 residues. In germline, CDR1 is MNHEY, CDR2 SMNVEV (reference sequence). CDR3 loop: CASSLSRAALQNTEAFF. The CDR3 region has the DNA TGTGCCAGCAGTTTATCGCGGGCAGCACTACAGAACACTGAAGCTTTCTTT.

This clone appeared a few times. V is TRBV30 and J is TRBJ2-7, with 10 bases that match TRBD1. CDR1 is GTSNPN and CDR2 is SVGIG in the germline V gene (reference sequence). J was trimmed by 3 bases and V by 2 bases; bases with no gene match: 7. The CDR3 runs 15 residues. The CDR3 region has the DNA TGTGCCTGGAGTAAGCTACGGGACAGGGGCTACGAGCAGTACTTC. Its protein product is CAWSKLRDRGYEQYF. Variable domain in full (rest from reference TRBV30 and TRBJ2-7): SQTIHQWPATLVQPVGSPLSLECTVEGTSNPNLYWYRQAAGRGLQLLFYSVGIGQISSEVPQNLSASRPQDRQFILSSKKLLLSDSGFYLCAWSKLRDRGYEQYFGPGTRLTVT.

The CDR3 sequence: CASSNPSSGNTIYF. The CDR3 bases are TGTGCCAGCAGTAATCCGAGCTCTGGAAACACCATATATTTT. The V call is TRBV6-2 or TRBV6-3, the J call TRBJ1-3; D unclear. The CDR3 spans 14 residues. V lost 5 bases and J 0 bases, leaving 8 bases between the germline ends. CDR1 and CDR2 from the germline V gene are MNHEY and SVGEGT.

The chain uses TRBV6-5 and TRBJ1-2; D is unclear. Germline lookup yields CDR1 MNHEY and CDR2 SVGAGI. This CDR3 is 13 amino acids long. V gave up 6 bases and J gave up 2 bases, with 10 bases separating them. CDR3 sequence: CASRLDGNYGYTF. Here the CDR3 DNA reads TGTGCCAGCAGATTGGACGGCAACTATGGCTACACCTTC.

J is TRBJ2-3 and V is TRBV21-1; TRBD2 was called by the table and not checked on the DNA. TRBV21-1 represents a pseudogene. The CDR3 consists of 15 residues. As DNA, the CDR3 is TGTGCCAGCAGCATCGTAGAGACTTCCACAGATACGCAGTATTTT. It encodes CASSIVETSTDTQYF.

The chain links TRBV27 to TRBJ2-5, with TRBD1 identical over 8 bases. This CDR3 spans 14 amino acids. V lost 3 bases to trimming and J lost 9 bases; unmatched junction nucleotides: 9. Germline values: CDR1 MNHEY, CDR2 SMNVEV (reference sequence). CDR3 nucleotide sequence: TGTGCCAGCAGTTTCGAGCGGGCGACAGGGGCCCAGTACTTC. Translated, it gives CASSFERATGAQYF.

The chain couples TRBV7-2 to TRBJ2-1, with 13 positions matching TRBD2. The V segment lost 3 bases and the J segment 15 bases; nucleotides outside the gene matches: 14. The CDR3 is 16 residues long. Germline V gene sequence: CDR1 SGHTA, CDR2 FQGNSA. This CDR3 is CASSLVGTSGGALGFF. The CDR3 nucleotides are TGTGCCAGCAGCTTGGTCGGAACTAGCGGGGGGGCCTTAGGGTTCTTC.

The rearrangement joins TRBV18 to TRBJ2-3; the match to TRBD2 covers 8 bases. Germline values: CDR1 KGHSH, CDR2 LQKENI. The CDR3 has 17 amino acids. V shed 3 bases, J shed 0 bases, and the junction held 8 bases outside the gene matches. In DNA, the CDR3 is TGTGCCAGCTCACCCCCCGTTGCGGGGGGAAGCACAGATACGCAGTATTTT. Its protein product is CASSPPVAGGSTDTQYF.

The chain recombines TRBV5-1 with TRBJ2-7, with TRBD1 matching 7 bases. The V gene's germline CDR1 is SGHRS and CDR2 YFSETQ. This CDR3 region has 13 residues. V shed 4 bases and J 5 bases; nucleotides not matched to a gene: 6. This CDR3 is CASSRGGQDEQYF. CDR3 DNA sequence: TGCGCCAGCAGCAGAGGCGGACAGGACGAGCAGTACTTC.

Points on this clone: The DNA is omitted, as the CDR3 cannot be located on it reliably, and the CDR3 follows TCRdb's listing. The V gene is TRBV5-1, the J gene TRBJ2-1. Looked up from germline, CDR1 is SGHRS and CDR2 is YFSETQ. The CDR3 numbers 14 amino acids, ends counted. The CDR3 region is CASSLVAAGTLMFF.

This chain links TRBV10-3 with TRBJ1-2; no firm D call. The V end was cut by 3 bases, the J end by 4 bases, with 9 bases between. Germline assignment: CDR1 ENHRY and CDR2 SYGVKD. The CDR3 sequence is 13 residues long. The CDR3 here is CAISDSTAYGYTF. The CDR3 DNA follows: TGTGCCATCAGTGATAGTACAGCCTATGGCTACACCTTC.

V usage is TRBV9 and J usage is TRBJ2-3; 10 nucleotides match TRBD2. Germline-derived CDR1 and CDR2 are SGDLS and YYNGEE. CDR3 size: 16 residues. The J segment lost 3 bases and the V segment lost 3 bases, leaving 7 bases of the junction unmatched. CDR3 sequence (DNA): TGTGCCAGCAGCGGAAAGCGGGGGGGCTGGACAGATACGCAGTATTTT. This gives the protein CASSGKRGGWTDTQYF.

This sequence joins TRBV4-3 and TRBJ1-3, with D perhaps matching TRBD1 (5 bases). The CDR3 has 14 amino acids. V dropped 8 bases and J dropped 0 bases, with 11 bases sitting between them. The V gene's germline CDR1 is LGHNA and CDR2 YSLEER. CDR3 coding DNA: TGCGCCAGCTCGCCGGGGGACTCTGGAAACACCATATATTTT. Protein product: CASSPGDSGNTIYF.

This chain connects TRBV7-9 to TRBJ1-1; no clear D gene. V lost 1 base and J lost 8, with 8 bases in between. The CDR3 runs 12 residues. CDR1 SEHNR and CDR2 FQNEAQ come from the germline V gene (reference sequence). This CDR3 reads CASSLEQLEAFF. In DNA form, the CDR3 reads TGTGCCAGCAGCTTAGAACAGTTAGAAGCTTTCTTT.

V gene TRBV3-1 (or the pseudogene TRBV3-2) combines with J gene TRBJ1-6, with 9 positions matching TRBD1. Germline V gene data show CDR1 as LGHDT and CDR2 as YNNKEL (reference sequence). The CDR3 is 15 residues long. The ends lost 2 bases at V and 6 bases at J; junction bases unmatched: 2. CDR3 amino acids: CASSQLGQGNSPLHF. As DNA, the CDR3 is TGTGCCAGCAGCCAACTGGGACAGGGTAATTCACCCCTCCACTTT.

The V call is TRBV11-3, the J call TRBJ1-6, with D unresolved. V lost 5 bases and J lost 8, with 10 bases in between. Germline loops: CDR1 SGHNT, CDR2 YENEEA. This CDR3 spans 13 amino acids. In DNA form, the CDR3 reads TGTGCCAGCAGCCCCGCCCGGTATTCACCCCTCCACTTT. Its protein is CASSPARYSPLHF.

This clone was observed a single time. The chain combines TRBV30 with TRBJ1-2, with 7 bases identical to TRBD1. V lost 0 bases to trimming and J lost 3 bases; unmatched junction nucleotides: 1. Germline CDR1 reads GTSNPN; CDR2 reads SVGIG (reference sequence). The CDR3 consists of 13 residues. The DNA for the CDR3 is TGTGCCTGGAGTGTGGGACAGTACTATGGCTACACCTTC. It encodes CAWSVGQYYGYTF.

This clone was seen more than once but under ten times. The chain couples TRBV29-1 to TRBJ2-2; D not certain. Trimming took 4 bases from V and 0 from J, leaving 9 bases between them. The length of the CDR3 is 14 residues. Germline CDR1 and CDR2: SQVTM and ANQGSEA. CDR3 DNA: TGCAGCGTTGCCAGCCTCGCGAACACCGGGGAGCTGTTTTTT. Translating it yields CSVASLANTGELFF.

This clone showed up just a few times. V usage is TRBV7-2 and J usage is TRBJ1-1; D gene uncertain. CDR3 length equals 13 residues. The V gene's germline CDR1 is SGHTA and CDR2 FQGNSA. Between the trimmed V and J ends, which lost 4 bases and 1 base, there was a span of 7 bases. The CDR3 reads CASSSSGNTEAFF. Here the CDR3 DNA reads TGTGCCAGCAGCTCCTCAGGGAACACTGAAGCTTTCTTT.

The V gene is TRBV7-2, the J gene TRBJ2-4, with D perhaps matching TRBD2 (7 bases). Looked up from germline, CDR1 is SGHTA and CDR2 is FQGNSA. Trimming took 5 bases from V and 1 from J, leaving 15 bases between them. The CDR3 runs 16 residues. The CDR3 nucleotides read TGTGCCAGCAGCGAATGGGGGGGCGCGGCCAAAAACATTCAGTACTTC. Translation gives CASSEWGGAAKNIQYF.